The T cell receptor beta chain described here comes from a study of molecular identifiers for immune sequencing clone quantification. Remarks on this clonotype: The antigen remains undetermined.

Germline trimming cut 2 bases from V and 4 bases from J; bases unmatched to any gene: 2. The CDR3 spans 14 residues. Germline CDR1 and CDR2: MNHEY and SVGAGI. Findings and limits, study-wide: Clone sizes could be underestimated for highly expanded clones when identical TCR molecules share a barcode.

TCRdb processed the PCR reads anew with MiXCR; each CDR3 protein has one entry. The table records about 510,000 distinct CDR3 sequences, roughly 23% of them present only once. Libraries from naive CD8 cells were generated from 20,000 to 1,000,000 sorted cells (with 10%, 30% or 50% RNA). This sequence originates from a human donor in good health. Some libraries in this study had Jurkat cell RNA spiked in. This chain connects TRBV6-5 to TRBJ1-3; the match to TRBD1 covers 7 bases. The material sequenced was naive CD8+ T cells from blood, with Jurkat cell RNA spiked in. Subset noted: FACS-sorted CD8+CD4-CCR7+CD45RA+ naive T cells. CDR3 residues: CASSYAGQGNTIYF. CDR3 bases: TGTGCCAGCAGTTACGCGGGACAGGGAAACACCATATATTTT.